The source of this T cell receptor (beta chain) is a study of shared clonotypes between healthy human individuals. Study outcomes and limitations: Naive subsets usually exceeded memory subsets in estimated richness.

Germline V CDR1 and CDR2: LGHNA, YSLEER. There are 16 residues in the CDR3. J was trimmed by 6 bases and V by 2 bases; bases with no gene match: 10. Here immunoSEQ multiplex PCR was the method, and the copy in TCRdb shows in-frame clones only, minus some. The repertoire has roughly 1.5 million clones, around 98% of them found once; the top ten carry 0.45%. Concerning this clone: Its antigen is as yet unknown.

Sequencing was done on a sample of naive CD4+ T cells sorted from blood. Regarding subset: CD45RA+ positively selected. The clonotype comes from a man in his thirties or forties in good health. The chain links TRBV4-3 to TRBJ2-1, with TRBD2 identical over 7 bases. The CDR3 spells CASSQTFGGRVNEQFF. The CDR3, as DNA: TGCGCCAGCAGCCAAACCTTCGGCGGGAGAGTCAATGAGCAGTTCTTC.